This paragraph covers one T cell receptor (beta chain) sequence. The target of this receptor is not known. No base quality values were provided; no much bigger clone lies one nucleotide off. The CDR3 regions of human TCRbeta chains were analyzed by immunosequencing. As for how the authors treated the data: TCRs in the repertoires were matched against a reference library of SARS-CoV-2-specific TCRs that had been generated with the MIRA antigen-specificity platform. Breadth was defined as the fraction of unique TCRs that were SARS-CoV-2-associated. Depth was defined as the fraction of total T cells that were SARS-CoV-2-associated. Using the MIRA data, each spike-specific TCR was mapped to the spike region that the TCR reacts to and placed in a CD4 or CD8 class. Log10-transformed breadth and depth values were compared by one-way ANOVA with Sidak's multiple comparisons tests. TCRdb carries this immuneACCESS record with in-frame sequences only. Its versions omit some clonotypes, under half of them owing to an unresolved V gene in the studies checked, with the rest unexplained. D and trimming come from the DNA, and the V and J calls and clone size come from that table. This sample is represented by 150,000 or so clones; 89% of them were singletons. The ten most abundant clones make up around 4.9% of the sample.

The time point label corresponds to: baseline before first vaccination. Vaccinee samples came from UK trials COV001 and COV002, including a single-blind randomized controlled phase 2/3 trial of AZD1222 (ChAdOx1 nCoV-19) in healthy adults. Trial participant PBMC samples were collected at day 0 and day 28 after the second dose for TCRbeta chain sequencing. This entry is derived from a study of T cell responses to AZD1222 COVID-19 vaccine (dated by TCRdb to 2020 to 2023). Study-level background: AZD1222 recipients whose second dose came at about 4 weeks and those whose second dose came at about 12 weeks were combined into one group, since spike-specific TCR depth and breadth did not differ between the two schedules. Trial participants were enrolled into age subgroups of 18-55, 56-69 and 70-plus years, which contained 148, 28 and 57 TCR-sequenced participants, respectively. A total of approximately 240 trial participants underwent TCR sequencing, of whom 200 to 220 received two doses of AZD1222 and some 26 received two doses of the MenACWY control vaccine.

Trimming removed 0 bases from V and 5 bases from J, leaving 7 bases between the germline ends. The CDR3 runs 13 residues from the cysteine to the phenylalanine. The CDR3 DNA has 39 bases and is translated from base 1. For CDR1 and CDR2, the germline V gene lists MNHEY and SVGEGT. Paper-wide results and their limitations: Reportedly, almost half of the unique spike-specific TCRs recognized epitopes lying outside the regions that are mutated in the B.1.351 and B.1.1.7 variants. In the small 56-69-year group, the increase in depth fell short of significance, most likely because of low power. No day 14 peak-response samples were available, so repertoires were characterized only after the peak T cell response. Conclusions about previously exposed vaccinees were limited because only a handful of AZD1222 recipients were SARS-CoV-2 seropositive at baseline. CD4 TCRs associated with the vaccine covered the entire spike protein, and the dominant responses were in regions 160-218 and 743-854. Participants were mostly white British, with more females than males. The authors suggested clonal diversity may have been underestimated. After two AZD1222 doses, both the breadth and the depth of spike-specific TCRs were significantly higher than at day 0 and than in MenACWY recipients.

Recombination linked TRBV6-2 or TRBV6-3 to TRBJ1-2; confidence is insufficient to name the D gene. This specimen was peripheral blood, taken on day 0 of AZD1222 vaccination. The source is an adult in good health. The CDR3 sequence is CASSYSPRYGYTF. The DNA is TGTGCCAGCAGTTACTCTCCACGGTATGGCTACACCTTC.